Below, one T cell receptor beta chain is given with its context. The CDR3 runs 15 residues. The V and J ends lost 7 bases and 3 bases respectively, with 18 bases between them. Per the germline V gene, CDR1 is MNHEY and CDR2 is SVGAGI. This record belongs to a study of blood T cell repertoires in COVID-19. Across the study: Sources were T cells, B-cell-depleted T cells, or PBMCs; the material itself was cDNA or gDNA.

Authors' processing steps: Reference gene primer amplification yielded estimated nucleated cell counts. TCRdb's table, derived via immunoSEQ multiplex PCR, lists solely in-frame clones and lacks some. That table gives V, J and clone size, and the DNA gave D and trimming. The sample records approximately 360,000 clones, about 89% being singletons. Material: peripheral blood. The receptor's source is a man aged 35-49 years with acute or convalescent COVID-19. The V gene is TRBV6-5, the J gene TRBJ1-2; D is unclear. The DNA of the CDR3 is TGTGCCAGCAACCCTGGGCTTCTGAGGGACTATGGCTACACCTTC. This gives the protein CASNPGLLRDYGYTF.